One sample yielded the 26 T cell receptor beta chains listed below, sequenced in a study of T cell responses to AZD1222 COVID-19 vaccine. TCRdb's copy holds only in-frame clones and misses some; the assay was immunoSEQ multiplex PCR. The sample lists some 140,000 clones, around 90% occurring once. This specimen was peripheral blood, taken 28 days after the second AZD1222 dose. The receptors stem from an adult who received the AZD1222 COVID-19 vaccine.

This chain joins TRBV20-1 and TRBJ2-3; 10 nucleotides align to TRBD2. The germline CDR1 and CDR2 sequences are DFQATT and SNEGSKA (reference sequence). The CDR3 runs 15 residues. V dropped 3 bases and J dropped 8; count of bases not matched to a gene: 11. The CDR3 sequence is CSASSLAGVGGTQYF. CDR3 nucleotides: TGCAGTGCTAGTAGCCTAGCGGGAGTTGGAGGTACGCAGTATTTT.

The chain uses TRBV5-1 and TRBJ1-1; TRBD1 aligns across 10 bases. After removal of 2 bases from V and 4 bases from J, the junction contained 5 bases not matched to a gene. The CDR3 extends over 15 amino acids. Germline loops: CDR1 SGHRS, CDR2 YFSETQ. This CDR3 is CASSLRQGAGTEAFF. The DNA of the CDR3 is TGCGCCAGCAGCTTAAGACAGGGGGCTGGCACTGAAGCTTTCTTT.

This chain connects TRBV7-9 to TRBJ2-5; 9 positions agree with TRBD1. The CDR3 contains 14 residues. From germline, CDR1 is SEHNR and CDR2 FQNEAQ (reference sequence). After removal of 4 bases from V and 1 base from J, the junction contained 1 base not matched to a gene. Here the CDR3 DNA reads TGTGCCAGCAGCTGGGACAGGGCCCAAGAGACCCAGTACTTC. The encoded protein is CASSWDRAQETQYF.

In DNA form, the CDR3 reads TGTGCCAGCAGTCCGGACGCTGGCGGGCTGTTTTTT. This gives the protein CASSPDAGGLFF. The chain employs TRBV12-3 or TRBV12-4 and TRBJ2-2; D not certain. This CDR3 contains 12 residues. Trimming took 5 bases from V and 13 from J, leaving 14 bases between them.

This chain links TRBV7-8 with TRBJ2-3; no clear D. Germline V gene lookup returns CDR1 SGHVS and CDR2 FQNEAQ. V shed 5 bases and J shed 7 bases, with 19 bases lying between them. The CDR3 contains 15 residues. In nucleotides, the CDR3 is TGTGCCAGCAGCCACCGTTGGAGTGCCGACTATACGCAGTATTTT. Encoded protein: CASSHRWSADYTQYF.

This sequence joins TRBV5-4 and TRBJ1-4; unclear D gene. Per the germline V gene, CDR1 is SGHNT and CDR2 is YYREEE (reference sequence). This CDR3 spans 15 amino acids. V dropped 4 bases and J dropped 6 bases, with 16 bases sitting between them. DNA of the CDR3: TGTGCCAGCAGCGTAGGAGAAGTCGGGGATGAAAAACTGTTTTTT. This encodes CASSVGEVGDEKLFF.

This clone has more than one count but fewer than ten. V usage is TRBV24-1 and J usage is TRBJ1-4; D is perhaps TRBD1 (5 bases). Per the germline V gene, CDR1 is KGHDR and CDR2 is SFDVKD. The CDR3 length is 14 residues. Trimming removed 3 bases at V and 2 bases at J, with 6 bases between. The CDR3 bases are TGTGCCACCAGTGATGGGGGGACTAATGAAAAACTGTTTTTT. It encodes CATSDGGTNEKLFF.

This sequence joins TRBV3-1 (or the pseudogene TRBV3-2) and TRBJ2-5; D is uncertain. CDR3 size: 14 residues. The germline V gene encodes CDR1 LGHDT and CDR2 YNNKEL (reference sequence). V gave up 1 base and J gave up 5 bases, with 11 bases separating them. CDR3 amino acids: CASSQADFRETQYF. CDR3 DNA sequence: TGTGCCAGCAGCCAAGCGGATTTTCGGGAGACCCAGTACTTC.

The chain links TRBV4-1 to TRBJ2-1; D is unclear. The CDR3 covers 12 residues. The germline gives CDR1 MGHRA, CDR2 YSYEKL. Between the trimmed V and J ends, which lost 1 base and 9 bases, there was a span of 7 bases. CDR3 sequence reads: CASSQGYREQFF. The CDR3 region has the DNA TGCGCCAGCAGCCAAGGATATCGTGAGCAGTTCTTC.

The chain uses TRBV5-1 and TRBJ2-1; 8 positions agree with TRBD2. The length of the CDR3 is 16 residues. The V segment lost 1 base and the J segment 8 bases; nucleotides outside the gene matches: 11. Germline CDR1 is SGHRS and CDR2 is YFSETQ. The CDR3 loop reads CASSLKSGGPHDEQFF. The CDR3 DNA is TGCGCCAGCAGCTTGAAGTCGGGAGGGCCTCACGATGAGCAGTTCTTC.

The chain combines TRBV3-1 (or the pseudogene TRBV3-2) with TRBJ1-1; unclear D gene. Deletions cut 4 bases from V and 7 bases from J, with 4 bases between. Germline lookup yields CDR1 LGHDT and CDR2 YNNKEL (reference sequence). The CDR3 has 10 residues. CDR3 bases: TGTGCCAGCAGCCCCGTTGAAGCTTTCTTT. The encoded protein is CASSPVEAFF.

The chain uses TRBV19 and TRBJ1-2, with D unclear. The CDR3 totals 14 residues. Germline V lookup: CDR1 LNHDA, CDR2 SQIVND (reference sequence). V lost 5 bases and J 1 base, leaving 11 bases between the germline ends. CDR3 nucleotides: TGTGCCAGTAGTGAGGCAGCTCTTAACTATGGCTACACCTTC. Translating it yields CASSEAALNYGYTF.

V and J are TRBV12-3 or TRBV12-4 and TRBJ1-1; 11 nucleotides line up with TRBD1. Trimming took 6 bases from V and 6 from J; bases not matched to a gene: 0. CDR3 length equals 12 residues. The chain's CDR3 is CASRGQGAEAFF. For the CDR3, the DNA is TGTGCCAGCAGGGGACAGGGGGCTGAAGCTTTCTTT.

This clone was observed a single time. The V gene is TRBV6-2 or TRBV6-3, the J gene TRBJ1-5; TRBD1 matches 7 bases. V dropped 5 bases and J dropped 0; count of bases not matched to a gene: 4. The length of the CDR3 is 15 residues. CDR1 is MNHEY, CDR2 SVGEGT, per germline. DNA of the CDR3: TGTGCCAGCAGTCCACAGGGGTATAGCAATCAGCCCCAGCATTTT. Translating it yields CASSPQGYSNQPQHF.

This clone was observed once. The chain has TRBV7-8 and TRBJ1-1; D unresolved. Per the germline V gene, CDR1 is SGHVS and CDR2 is FQNEAQ. CDR3 length: 13 residues. V lost 2 bases and J lost 7, with 11 bases in between. Here the CDR3 reads CASSLSLPFEAFF. The CDR3 DNA follows: TGTGCCAGCAGCTTAAGTCTCCCTTTTGAAGCTTTCTTT.

This chain uses TRBV4-1 with TRBJ2-1; 15 bases map to TRBD2. Germline loops: CDR1 MGHRA, CDR2 YSYEKL. After removal of 1 base from V and 3 bases from J, the junction contained 4 bases not matched to a gene. The CDR3 has 18 amino acids. The CDR3 nucleotides are TGCGCCAGCAGCCAAGGGACTAGCGGGGGGGCGGTCTACAATGAGCAGTTCTTC. Encoded protein: CASSQGTSGGAVYNEQFF.

This chain connects TRBV9 to TRBJ2-5; 7 nucleotides line up with TRBD2. This CDR3 spans 14 amino acids. Trimming removed 1 base from V and 1 base from J; junction bases left unmatched: 1. Per germline, CDR1 SGDLS and CDR2 YYNGEE. CDR3 residues: CASSVRGVQETQYF. For the CDR3, the DNA is TGTGCCAGCAGCGTACGGGGGGTCCAAGAGACCCAGTACTTC.

This sequence joins TRBV5-1 and TRBJ2-3, with 16 bases aligning to TRBD2. Germline values: CDR1 SGHRS, CDR2 YFSETQ. The length of the CDR3 is 17 residues. J lost 7 bases, V lost 3 bases, and 8 bases had no gene match. CDR3 amino acids: CASSSAGTSGGGNTQYF. The CDR3, as DNA: TGCGCCAGCAGCTCTGCCGGGACTAGCGGGGGGGGAAATACGCAGTATTTT.

The chain uses TRBV2 and TRBJ1-1; possibly TRBD1 for D (5 bases). V lost 6 bases and J 5 bases, leaving 16 bases between the germline ends. CDR1 SNHLY and CDR2 FYNNEI come from the germline V gene. The CDR3 has 14 amino acids. CDR3 sequence: CASRARWGWTEAFF. In nucleotides, the CDR3 is TGTGCCAGCAGGGCCCGATGGGGGTGGACTGAAGCTTTCTTT.

V and J are TRBV5-1 and TRBJ2-1; 8 bases agree with TRBD2. Germline CDR1 reads SGHRS; CDR2 reads YFSETQ. V lost 0 bases, J lost 6 bases, and 8 bases stayed unmatched. This CDR3 is 16 amino acids long. The CDR3 protein is CASSLAPGGPRNEQFF. CDR3 bases: TGCGCCAGCAGCTTGGCCCCGGGGGGGCCCCGCAATGAGCAGTTCTTC. The full variable domain, in which reference TRBV5-1 and TRBJ2-1 provide the parts outside the CDR3, is KAGVTQTPRYLIKTRGQQVTLSCSPISGHRSVSWYQQTPGQGLQFLFEYFSETQRNKGNFPGRFSGRQFSNSRSEMNVSTLELGDSALYLCASSLAPGGPRNEQFFGPGTRLTVL.

The genes are TRBV28 and TRBJ1-5, with D hard to call. The V end was cut by 4 bases, the J end by 3 bases, with 10 bases between. In germline, CDR1 is MDHEN, CDR2 SYDVKM. There are 14 residues in the CDR3. CDR3 sequence reads: CASSWPTSNQPQHF. CDR3 sequence (DNA): TGTGCCAGCAGTTGGCCGACCTCCAATCAGCCCCAGCATTTT.

This sequence joins TRBV19 and TRBJ2-1; tentatively, D is TRBD2 (5 bases). Germline V gene sequence: CDR1 LNHDA, CDR2 SQIVND (reference sequence). The CDR3 sequence is 16 residues long. Trimming stripped 1 base from V and 7 bases from J, with 17 bases between. The CDR3 DNA follows: TGTGCCAGTAGTATAGGAAGGAGGATTAGCGCAAATGAGCAGTTCTTC. This sequence encodes CASSIGRRISANEQFF.

The chain is built from TRBV6-5 and TRBJ1-2, with D unresolved. The germline V and J ends were trimmed by 6 bases and 3 bases, with 11 bases remaining between them. There are 13 residues in the CDR3. From germline, CDR1 is MNHEY and CDR2 SVGAGI. CDR3 nucleotides: TGTGCCAGCAGCTTCGGGCCCCACTATGGCTACACCTTC. Its protein product is CASSFGPHYGYTF.

This clone appeared a few times. This chain joins TRBV2 and TRBJ2-2, with no clear D. Between the trimmed V and J ends, which lost 7 bases and 4 bases, there was a span of 7 bases. The CDR3 extends over 12 amino acids. Germline V gene sequence: CDR1 SNHLY, CDR2 FYNNEI. CDR3 amino acids: CASMDGTGELFF. DNA for the CDR3: TGTGCCAGCATGGACGGCACCGGGGAGCTGTTTTTT.

This clone is deemed medium-sized. The rearrangement joins TRBV11-2 to TRBJ1-6, with D perhaps matching TRBD1 (5 bases). Deletions cut 5 bases from V and 10 bases from J, with 18 bases between. The CDR3 extends over 15 amino acids. Germline V gives CDR1 SGHAT, CDR2 FQNNGV. The CDR3 reads CASSVNWGVRSPLHF. The CDR3 nucleotides read TGTGCCAGCAGCGTAAATTGGGGGGTAAGATCACCCCTCCACTTT.

V and J are TRBV19 and TRBJ2-5; D possibly corresponds to TRBD2 (6 bases). Germline loops: CDR1 LNHDA, CDR2 SQIVND (reference sequence). The CDR3 contains 13 residues. Trimming left V 2 bases short and J 5 bases short, with 9 bases between. The CDR3 DNA is TGTGCCAGTAGTATAAGGGGACTGGAGACCCAGTACTTC. Translation gives CASSIRGLETQYF.